This T cell receptor beta chain emerged from a study of PD-1 blockade in classical Hodgkin lymphoma. The time point denotes: newly diagnosed, previously untreated cHL patient sample. The CD4+ T cells used were purified from thawed PBMCs through magnetic negative selection. Some clones are missing from TCRdb's copy, which holds only in-frame ones; the method was immunoSEQ multiplex PCR. Among some 14,000 clones listed, roughly 86% were seen once. The CDR3 extends over 15 amino acids. V shed 5 bases and J shed 6 bases, with 18 bases lying between them. The germline CDR1 and CDR2 sequences are MDHEN and SYDVKM.

Sequences were obtained from CD4+ T cells from blood. The genes are TRBV28 and TRBJ2-3; tentative D call: TRBD1 (6 bases). This sequence was found in a human donor with classical Hodgkin lymphoma. The CDR3 loop is CASSLPPGERDTQYF. The CDR3 bases are TGTGCCAGCAGTCTACCACCAGGGGAGCGGGATACGCAGTATTTT.